Described below is a single T cell receptor (beta chain) sequence and its context. This sample stems from a study of blood T cell repertoires in COVID-19. The overall study: The origin of the acute and convalescent COVID-19 samples was the United States, Italy and Spain. Sources were T cells, B-cell-depleted T cells, or PBMCs; the material itself was cDNA or gDNA.

Source study methods: Reference gene primer amplification gave estimated nucleated cell counts. The data were produced by immunoSEQ multiplex PCR, yet TCRdb's version contains in-frame clones alone and is incomplete. From that table come the V and J calls and clone size; the DNA was used to work out D and trimming. The table includes 200,000 to 250,000 clones, 70% to 90% detected once. The V gene's germline CDR1 is SGHNT and CDR2 YYREEE (reference sequence). This CDR3 is built from 14 residues. V gave up 4 bases and J gave up 8 bases, with 18 bases separating them. Sequencing was done on a sample of peripheral blood. V usage is TRBV5-4 and J usage is TRBJ1-2; the D gene is possibly TRBD1 (5 bases). The receptor was derived from a woman in her sixties or seventies with active or convalescent COVID-19. CDR3 in DNA: TGTGCCAGCAGCGTTGACAGCGCCCCGTTGGGCTACACCTTC. It yields the protein CASSVDSAPLGYTF.